This TCR beta chain comes out of a study of blood T cell repertoires in COVID-19. The method was immunoSEQ multiplex PCR; TCRdb's version includes in-frame clones alone and lacks a portion of them. Counted here are about 150,000 clones, over 80% occurring once; the ten biggest clones make up around 6.5%. In Cohort 3, a recovered donor had either two negative PCRs, clearance, or symptom resolution. CDR3 length: 14 residues. Germline lookup yields CDR1 SEHNR and CDR2 FQNEAQ (reference sequence). V shed 5 bases and J 9 bases; nucleotides not matched to a gene: 10. The gene calls are TRBV7-9 and TRBJ2-7, with 10 bases fitting TRBD1. Sequencing input: PBMCs or T cells enriched from blood (not recorded which). This receptor was taken from a woman aged 40 to 50 who had recovered from COVID-19. CDR3 sequence (DNA): TGTGCCAGCAGCCCCGACAGGGGGCCCTCGGGGCAGTACTTC. Encoded protein: CASSPDRGPSGQYF.